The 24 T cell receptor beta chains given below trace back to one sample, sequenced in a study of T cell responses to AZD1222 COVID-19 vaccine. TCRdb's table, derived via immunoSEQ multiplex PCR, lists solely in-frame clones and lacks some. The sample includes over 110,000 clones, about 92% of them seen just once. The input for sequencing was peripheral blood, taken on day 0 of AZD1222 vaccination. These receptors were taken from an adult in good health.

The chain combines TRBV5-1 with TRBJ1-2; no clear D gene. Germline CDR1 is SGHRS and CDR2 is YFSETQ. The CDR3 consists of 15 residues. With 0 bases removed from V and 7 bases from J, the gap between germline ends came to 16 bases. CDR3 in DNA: TGCGCCAGCAGCTTGGACGGGTATTCTTCGGTTGGCTACACCTTC. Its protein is CASSLDGYSSVGYTF. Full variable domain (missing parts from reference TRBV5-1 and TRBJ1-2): KAGVTQTPRYLIKTRGQQVTLSCSPISGHRSVSWYQQTPGQGLQFLFEYFSETQRNKGNFPGRFSGRQFSNSRSEMNVSTLELGDSALYLCASSLDGYSSVGYTFGSGTRLTVV.

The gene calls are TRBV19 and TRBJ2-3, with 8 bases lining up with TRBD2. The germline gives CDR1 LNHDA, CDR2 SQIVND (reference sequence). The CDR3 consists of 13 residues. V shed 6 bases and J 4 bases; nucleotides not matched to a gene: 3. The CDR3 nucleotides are TGTGCCAGTAGCCTGGGACTAGCAGATACGCAGTATTTT. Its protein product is CASSLGLADTQYF. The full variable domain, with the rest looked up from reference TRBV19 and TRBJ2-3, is DGGITQSPKYLFRKEGQNVTLSCEQNLNHDAMYWYRQDPGQGLRLIYYSQIVNDFQKGDIAEGYSVSREKKESFPLTVTSAQKNPTAFYLCASSLGLADTQYFGPGTRLTVL.

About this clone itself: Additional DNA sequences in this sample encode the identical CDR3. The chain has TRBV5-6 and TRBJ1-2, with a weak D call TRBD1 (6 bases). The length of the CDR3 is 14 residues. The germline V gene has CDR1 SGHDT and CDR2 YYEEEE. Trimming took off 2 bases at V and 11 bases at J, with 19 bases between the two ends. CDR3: CASSLQTGWGGYTF. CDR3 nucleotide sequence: TGTGCCAGCAGCTTACAGACAGGTTGGGGTGGTTACACCTTC.

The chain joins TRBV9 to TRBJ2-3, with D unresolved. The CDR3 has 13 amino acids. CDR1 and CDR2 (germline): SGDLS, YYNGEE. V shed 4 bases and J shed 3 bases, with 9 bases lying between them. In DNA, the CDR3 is TGTGCCAGCAGCTCCAGCCAGACAGATACGCAGTATTTT. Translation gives CASSSSQTDTQYF.

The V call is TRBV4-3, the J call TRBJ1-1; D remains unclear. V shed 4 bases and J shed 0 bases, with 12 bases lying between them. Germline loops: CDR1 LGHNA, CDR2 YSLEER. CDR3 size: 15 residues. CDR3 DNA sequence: TGCGCCAGCAGCCCAGACCGGGTCATGAACACTGAAGCTTTCTTT. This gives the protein CASSPDRVMNTEAFF.

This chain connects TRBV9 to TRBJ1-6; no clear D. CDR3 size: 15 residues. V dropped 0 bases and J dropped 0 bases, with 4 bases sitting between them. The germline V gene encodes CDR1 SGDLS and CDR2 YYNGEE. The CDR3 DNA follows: TGTGCCAGCAGCGTAGGGAGCTCCTATAATTCACCCCTCCACTTT. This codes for CASSVGSSYNSPLHF.

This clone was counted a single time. The CDR3 DNA reads as TGCAGCGTTGAGATAGACGGTCAGCCCCAGCATTTT. This gives the protein CSVEIDGQPQHF. The chain links TRBV29-1 to TRBJ1-5; no clear D. The CDR3 contains 12 residues. The germline gives CDR1 SQVTM, CDR2 ANQGSEA. V was shortened by 3 bases and J by 6 bases, with 9 bases between the two germline ends.

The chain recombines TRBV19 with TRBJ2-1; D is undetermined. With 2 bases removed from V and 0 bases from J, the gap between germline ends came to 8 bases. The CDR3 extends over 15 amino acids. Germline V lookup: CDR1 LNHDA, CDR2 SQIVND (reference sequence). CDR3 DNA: TGTGCCAGTAGTATACAGCAAAGCTCCTACAATGAGCAGTTCTTC. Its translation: CASSIQQSSYNEQFF.

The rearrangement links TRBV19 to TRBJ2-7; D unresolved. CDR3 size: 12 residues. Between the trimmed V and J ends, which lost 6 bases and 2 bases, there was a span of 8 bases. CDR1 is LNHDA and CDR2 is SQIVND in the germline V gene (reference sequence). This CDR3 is CASSDGPYEQYF. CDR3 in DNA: TGTGCCAGTAGCGACGGACCCTACGAGCAGTACTTC.

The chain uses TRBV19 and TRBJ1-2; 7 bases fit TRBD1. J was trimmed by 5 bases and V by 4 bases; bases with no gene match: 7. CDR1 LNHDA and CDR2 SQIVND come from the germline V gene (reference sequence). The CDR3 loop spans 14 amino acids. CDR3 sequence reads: CASSTGTVSYGYTF. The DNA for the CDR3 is TGTGCCAGTAGTACCGGGACAGTGAGTTATGGCTACACCTTC.

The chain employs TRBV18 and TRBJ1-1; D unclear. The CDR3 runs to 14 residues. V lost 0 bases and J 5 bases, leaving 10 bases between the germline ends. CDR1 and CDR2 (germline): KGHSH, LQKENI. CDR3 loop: CASSPPVFRTEAFF. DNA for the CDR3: TGTGCCAGCTCACCACCTGTCTTCAGAACTGAAGCTTTCTTT.

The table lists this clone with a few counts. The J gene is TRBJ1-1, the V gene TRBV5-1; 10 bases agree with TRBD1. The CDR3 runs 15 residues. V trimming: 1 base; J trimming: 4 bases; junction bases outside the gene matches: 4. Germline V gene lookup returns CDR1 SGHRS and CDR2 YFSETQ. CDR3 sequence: CASSLRTGGSTEAFF. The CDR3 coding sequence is TGCGCCAGCAGCTTGCGGACAGGGGGGAGCACTGAAGCTTTCTTT.

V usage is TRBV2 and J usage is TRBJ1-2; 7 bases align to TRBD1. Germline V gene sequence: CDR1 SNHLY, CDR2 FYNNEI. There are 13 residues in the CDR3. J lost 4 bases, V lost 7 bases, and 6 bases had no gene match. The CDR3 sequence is CASIRGRTYGYTF. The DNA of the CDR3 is TGTGCCAGCATAAGGGGGCGCACCTATGGCTACACCTTC.

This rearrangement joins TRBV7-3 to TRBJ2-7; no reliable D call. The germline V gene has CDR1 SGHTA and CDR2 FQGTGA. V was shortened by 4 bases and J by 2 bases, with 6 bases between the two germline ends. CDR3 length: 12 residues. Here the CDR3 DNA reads TGTGCCAGCAGCTCCCCCACCTACGAGCAGTACTTC. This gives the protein CASSSPTYEQYF.

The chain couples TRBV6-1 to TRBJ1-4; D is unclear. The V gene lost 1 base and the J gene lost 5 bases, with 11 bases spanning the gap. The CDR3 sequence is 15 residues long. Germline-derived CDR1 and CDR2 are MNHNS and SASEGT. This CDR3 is CASSEGSGSNEKLFF. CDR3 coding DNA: TGTGCCAGCAGTGAAGGGAGCGGGTCCAATGAAAAACTGTTTTTT.

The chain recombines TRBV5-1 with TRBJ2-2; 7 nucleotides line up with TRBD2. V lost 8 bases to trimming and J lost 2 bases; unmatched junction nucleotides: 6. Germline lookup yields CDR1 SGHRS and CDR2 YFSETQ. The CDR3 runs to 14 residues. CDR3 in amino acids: CASREDLNTGELFF. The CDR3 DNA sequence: TGCGCCAGTCGGGAGGACCTAAACACCGGGGAGCTGTTTTTT.

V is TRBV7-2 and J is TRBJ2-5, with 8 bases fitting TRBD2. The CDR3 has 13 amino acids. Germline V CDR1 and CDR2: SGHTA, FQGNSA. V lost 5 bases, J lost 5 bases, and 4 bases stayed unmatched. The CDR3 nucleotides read TGTGCCAGCAGCGGAGCGGGAGCTGAGACCCAGTACTTC. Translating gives CASSGAGAETQYF.

CDR3 in amino acids: CATSDRVGQPQHF. In DNA, the CDR3 is TGTGCCACCAGTGACAGGGTCGGTCAGCCCCAGCATTTT. This chain joins TRBV24-1 and TRBJ1-5; tentative D call: TRBD1 (5 bases). Germline V gene data show CDR1 as KGHDR and CDR2 as SFDVKD. Trimming left V 4 bases short and J 6 bases short, with 9 bases between. The CDR3 spans 13 residues.

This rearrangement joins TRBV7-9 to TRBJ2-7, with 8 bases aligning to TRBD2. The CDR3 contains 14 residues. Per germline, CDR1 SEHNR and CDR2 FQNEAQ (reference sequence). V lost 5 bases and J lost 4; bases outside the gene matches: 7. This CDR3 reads CASSRTSKIYEQYF. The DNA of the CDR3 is TGTGCCAGCAGCCGGACTAGCAAAATTTACGAGCAGTACTTC. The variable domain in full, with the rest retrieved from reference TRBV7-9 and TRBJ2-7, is DTGVSQNPRHKITKRGQNVTFRCDPISEHNRLYWYRQTLGQGPEFLTYFQNEAQLEKSRLLSDRFSAERPKGSFSTLEIQRTEQGDSAMYLCASSRTSKIYEQYFGPGTRLTVT.

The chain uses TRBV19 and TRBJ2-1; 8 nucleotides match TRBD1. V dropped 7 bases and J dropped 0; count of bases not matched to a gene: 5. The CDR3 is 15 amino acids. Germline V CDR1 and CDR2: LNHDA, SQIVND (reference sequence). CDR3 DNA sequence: TGTGCCAGTACATACAGGGGGAGCTCCTACAATGAGCAGTTCTTC. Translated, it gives CASTYRGSSYNEQFF.

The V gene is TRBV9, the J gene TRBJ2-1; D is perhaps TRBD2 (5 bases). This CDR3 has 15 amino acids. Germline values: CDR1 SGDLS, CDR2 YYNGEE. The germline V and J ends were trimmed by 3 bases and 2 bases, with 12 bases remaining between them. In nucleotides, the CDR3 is TGTGCCAGCAGCGATCTAGCCGTTCCCTACAATGAGCAGTTCTTC. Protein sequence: CASSDLAVPYNEQFF.

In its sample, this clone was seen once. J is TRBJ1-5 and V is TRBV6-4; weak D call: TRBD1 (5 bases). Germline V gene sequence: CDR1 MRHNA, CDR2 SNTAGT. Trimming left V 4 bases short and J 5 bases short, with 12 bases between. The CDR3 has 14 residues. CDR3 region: CASSARQGDQPQHF. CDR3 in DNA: TGTGCCAGCAGTGCCCGGCAGGGCGATCAGCCCCAGCATTTT.

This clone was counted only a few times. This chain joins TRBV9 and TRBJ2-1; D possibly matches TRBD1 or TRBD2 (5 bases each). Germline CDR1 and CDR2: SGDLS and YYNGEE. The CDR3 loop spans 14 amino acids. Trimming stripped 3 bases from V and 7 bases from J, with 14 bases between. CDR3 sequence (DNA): TGTGCCAGCAGCGGAGGGACCGATTCGAATGAGCAGTTCTTC. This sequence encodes CASSGGTDSNEQFF.

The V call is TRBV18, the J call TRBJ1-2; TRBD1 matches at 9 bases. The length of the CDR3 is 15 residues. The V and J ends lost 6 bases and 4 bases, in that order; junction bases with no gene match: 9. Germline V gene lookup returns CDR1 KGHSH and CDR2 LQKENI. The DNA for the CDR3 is TGTGCCAGCTCCCCGGACAGGGGCGGACTCTATGGCTACACCTTC. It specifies CASSPDRGGLYGYTF.